This T cell receptor (beta chain) comes out of a study of blood T cell repertoires in COVID-19 (dated by TCRdb to 2020 to 2022). Concerning the study at large: Collaborator samples came from the United States, Italy and Spain and covered acute and convalescent phases of COVID-19. Deeply sampled blood TCRbeta repertoires from subjects exposed to, actively infected with, or recovered from COVID-19 were included in the dataset. Samples came from the ongoing ImmuneRACE study (first 160 participants) plus 1,254 subjects from 6 global collaborators. The repertoires were made available in a free public database intended to serve as a resource for research on the immune response to SARS-CoV-2. Where HLA class I and class II types were available, the types were taken from metadata supplied by the sample provider, not from assay-based typing. The material from the prospective study consisted of cDNA or gDNA derived from T cells, B-cell-depleted T cells, or PBMCs. Nearly every sample came with metadata listing a de-identified subject ID, COVID-19 status, age in years and sex. Here is what the overall study found, with its caveats: The quantity of clinical and demographic metadata differed by source and by participant and was supplied without curation.

Collaborating institutions collected whole blood in K2EDTA tubes following their own protocols. Collaborator samples were shipped for TCRbeta analysis as frozen whole blood, isolated PBMCs, or DNA extracted from either sample type. The immunoSEQ Assay, a bias-controlled multiplex PCR, was used to amplify TCRbeta CDR3 regions from genomic DNA. Per the original workflow: Nucleated cell counts per sample were estimated from amplification of reference gene primers within the assay. To quantify the absolute abundance of each unique TCRbeta CDR3 rearrangement, sequence reads were collapsed and filtered. For each sample, productive Simpson clonality was calculated by taking the square root of Simpson's diversity index across productive rearrangements. In its TCRdb copy, this immuneACCESS table keeps in-frame sequences only and misses some clones. Where compared with another copy, unresolved V genes explain less than half of these, and the others have no known cause. V and J calls and clone size are as listed in that table; D and trimming were resolved from the DNA. Within this sample are 200,000 to 250,000 clones, with around 88% of them counted one time only. The ten largest clones capture 9% to 15% of the sample.

The cysteine opens and the phenylalanine closes a CDR3 of 15 amino acids. The CDR3 DNA has 45 bases and is translated from base 1. At the junction V is shortened by 4 bases and J by 5 bases; bases outside the gene matches: 9. The germline V gene specifies MGHRA as CDR1 and YSYEKL as CDR2. For this clone: Its antigen has not been determined. No base-level quality is on record; no much larger clone is a single base apart.

The chain is encoded by TRBV4-1 joined to TRBJ2-7, with 9 bases matching TRBD1. This sequence was found in a man older than 75 with acute or convalescent COVID-19. The sample comprised peripheral blood. The CDR3 reads CASSPPGQGRHEQYF. The DNA sequence is TGCGCCAGCAGCCCACCCGGACAGGGGAGGCACGAGCAGTACTTC.